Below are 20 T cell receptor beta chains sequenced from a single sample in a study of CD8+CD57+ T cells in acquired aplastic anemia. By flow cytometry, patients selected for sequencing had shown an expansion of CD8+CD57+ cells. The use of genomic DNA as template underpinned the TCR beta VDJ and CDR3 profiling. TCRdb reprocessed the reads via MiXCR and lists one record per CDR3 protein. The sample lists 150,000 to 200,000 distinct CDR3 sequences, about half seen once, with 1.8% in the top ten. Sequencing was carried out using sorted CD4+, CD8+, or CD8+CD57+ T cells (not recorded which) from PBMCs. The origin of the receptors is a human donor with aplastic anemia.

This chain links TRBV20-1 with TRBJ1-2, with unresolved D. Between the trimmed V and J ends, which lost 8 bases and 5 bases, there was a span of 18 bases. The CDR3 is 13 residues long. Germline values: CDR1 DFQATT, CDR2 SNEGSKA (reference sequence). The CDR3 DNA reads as TGCAGTCCCGAGAGGGTGGAGAGATATGGCTACACCTTC. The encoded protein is CSPERVERYGYTF.

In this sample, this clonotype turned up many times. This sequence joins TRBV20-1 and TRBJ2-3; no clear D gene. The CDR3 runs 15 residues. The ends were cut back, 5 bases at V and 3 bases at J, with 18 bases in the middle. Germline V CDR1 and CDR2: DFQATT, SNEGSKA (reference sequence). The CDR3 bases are TGCAGTGCTCGCCGGGCCCAGGCTAGGACAGATACGCAGTATTTT. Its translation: CSARRAQARTDTQYF.

As DNA, the CDR3 is TGTGCCAGCAGTTTAGGACTAGGGAACCACAATGAGCAGTTCTTC. This sequence encodes CASSLGLGNHNEQFF. The V and J genes are TRBV6-5 and TRBJ2-1; 7 bases map to TRBD2. The junction had 8 bases not matched to a gene; V was cut back by 4 bases and J by 5 bases. Germline CDR1 MNHEY, CDR2 SVGAGI. The CDR3 is 15 amino acids.

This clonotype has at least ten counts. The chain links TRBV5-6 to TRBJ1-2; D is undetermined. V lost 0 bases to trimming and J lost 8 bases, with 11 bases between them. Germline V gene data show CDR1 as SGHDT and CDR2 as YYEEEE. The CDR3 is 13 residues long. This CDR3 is CASSLDRGRGYTF. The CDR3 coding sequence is TGTGCCAGCAGCTTGGACCGCGGGAGAGGCTACACCTTC.

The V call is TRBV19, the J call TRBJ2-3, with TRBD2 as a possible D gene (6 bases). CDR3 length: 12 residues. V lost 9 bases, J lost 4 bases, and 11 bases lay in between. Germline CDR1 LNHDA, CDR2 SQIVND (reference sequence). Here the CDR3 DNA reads TGTGCCAGCACGGAGGGACCAGATACGCAGTATTTT. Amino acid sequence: CASTEGPDTQYF.

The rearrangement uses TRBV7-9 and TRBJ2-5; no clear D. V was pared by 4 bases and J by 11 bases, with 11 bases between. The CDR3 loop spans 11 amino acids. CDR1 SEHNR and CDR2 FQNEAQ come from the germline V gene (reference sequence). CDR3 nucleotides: TGTGCCAGCAGCTCCATGACTGAGCAGTACTTC. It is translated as CASSSMTEQYF.

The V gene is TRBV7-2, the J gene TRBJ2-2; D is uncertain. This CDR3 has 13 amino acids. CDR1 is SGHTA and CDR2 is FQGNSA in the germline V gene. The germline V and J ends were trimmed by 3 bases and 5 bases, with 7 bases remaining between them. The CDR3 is CASSLWGTGELFF. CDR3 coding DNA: TGTGCCAGCAGCTTGTGGGGAACCGGGGAGCTGTTTTTT.

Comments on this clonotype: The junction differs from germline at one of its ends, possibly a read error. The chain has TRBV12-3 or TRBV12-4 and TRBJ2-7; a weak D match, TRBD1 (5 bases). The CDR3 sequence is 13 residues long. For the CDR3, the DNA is TGCGCCAGCAGTTTTCAGGGCCCCTGCGAGCAGTACTTC. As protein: CASSFQGPCEQYF.

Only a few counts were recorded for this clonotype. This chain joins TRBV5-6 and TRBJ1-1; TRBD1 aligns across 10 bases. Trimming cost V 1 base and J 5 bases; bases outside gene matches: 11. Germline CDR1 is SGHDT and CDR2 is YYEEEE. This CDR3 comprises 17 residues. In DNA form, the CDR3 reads TGTGCCAGCAGCTTGTTGAACGGGGACAGGGGTGGGACTGAAGCTTTCTTT. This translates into CASSLLNGDRGGTEAFF. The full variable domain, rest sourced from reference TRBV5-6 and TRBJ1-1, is DAGVTQSPTHLIKTRGQQVTLRCSPKSGHDTVSWYQQALGQGPQFIFQYYEEEERQRGNFPDRFSGHQFPNYSSELNVNALLLGDSALYLCASSLLNGDRGGTEAFFGQGTRLTVV.

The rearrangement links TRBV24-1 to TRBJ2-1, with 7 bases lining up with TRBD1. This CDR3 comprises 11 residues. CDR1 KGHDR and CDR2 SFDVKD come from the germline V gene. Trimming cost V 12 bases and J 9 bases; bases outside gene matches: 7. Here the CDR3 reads CAAGQVSEQFF. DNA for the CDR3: TGTGCCGCAGGACAGGTTAGTGAGCAGTTCTTC.

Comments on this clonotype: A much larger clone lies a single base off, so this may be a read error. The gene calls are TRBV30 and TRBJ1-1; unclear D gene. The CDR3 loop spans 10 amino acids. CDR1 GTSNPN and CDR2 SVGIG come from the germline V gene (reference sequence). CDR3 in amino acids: CATGMTEALF. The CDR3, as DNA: TGTGCCACGGGGATGACTGAAGCTCTCTTT.

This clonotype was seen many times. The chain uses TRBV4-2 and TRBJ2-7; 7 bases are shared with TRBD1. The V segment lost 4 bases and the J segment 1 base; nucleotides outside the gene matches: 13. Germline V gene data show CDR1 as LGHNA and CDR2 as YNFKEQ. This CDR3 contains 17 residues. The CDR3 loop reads CASSPERLGDRSYEQYF. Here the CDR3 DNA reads TGTGCCAGCAGCCCGGAAAGGTTGGGGGACAGATCCTACGAGCAGTACTTC.

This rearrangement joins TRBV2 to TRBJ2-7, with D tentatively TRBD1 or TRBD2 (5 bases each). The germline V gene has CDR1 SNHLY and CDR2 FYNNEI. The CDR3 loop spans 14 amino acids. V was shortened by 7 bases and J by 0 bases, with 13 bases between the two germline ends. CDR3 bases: TGTGCCAGCATAGCAGGGAGCCGCTCCTACGAGCAGTACTTC. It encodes CASIAGSRSYEQYF.

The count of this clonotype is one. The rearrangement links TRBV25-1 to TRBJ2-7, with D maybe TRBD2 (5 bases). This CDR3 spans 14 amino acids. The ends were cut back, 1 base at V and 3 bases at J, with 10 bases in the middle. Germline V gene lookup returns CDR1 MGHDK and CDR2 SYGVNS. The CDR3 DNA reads TGTGCCAGCAGTGAATCCGGTGACTACTACGAGCAGTACTTC. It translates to CASSESGDYYEQYF.

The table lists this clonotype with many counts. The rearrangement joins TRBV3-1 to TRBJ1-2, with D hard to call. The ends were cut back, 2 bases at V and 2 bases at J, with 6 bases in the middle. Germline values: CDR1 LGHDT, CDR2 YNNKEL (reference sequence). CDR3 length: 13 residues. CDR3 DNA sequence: TGTGCCAGCAGCCAAACAGAGAACTATGGCTACACCTTC. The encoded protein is CASSQTENYGYTF.

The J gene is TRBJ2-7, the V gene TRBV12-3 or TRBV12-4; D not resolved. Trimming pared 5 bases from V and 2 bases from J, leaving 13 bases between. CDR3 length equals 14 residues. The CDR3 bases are TGTGCCAGCAGTCCCGGGCCCTTCACCTACGAGCAGTACTTC. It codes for CASSPGPFTYEQYF.

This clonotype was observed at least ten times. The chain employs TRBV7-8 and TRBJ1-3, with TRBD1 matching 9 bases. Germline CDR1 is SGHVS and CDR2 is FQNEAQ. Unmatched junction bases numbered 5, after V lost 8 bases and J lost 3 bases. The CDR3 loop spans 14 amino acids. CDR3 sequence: CASATGGSGNTIYF. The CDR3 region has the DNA TGTGCCAGCGCTACAGGGGGCAGTGGAAACACCATATATTTT.

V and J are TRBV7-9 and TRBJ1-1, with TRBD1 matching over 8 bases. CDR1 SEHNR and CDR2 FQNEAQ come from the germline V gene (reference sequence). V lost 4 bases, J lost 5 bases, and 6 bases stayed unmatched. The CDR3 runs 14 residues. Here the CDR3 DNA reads TGTGCCAGCAGCTCGACAGGGGCGTATACTGAAGCTTTCTTT. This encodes CASSSTGAYTEAFF.

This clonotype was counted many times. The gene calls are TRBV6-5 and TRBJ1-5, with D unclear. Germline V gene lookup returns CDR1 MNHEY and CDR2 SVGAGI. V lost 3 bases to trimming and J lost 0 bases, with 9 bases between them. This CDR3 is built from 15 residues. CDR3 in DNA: TGTGCCAGCAGTTATGGCGTAAATAGCAATCAGCCCCAGCATTTT. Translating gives CASSYGVNSNQPQHF.

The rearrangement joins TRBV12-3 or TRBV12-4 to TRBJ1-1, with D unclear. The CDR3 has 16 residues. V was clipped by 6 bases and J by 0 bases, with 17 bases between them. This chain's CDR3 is CASSSYVGGMNTEAFF. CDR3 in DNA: TGTGCCAGCAGCTCTTACGTGGGCGGAATGAACACTGAAGCTTTCTTT.